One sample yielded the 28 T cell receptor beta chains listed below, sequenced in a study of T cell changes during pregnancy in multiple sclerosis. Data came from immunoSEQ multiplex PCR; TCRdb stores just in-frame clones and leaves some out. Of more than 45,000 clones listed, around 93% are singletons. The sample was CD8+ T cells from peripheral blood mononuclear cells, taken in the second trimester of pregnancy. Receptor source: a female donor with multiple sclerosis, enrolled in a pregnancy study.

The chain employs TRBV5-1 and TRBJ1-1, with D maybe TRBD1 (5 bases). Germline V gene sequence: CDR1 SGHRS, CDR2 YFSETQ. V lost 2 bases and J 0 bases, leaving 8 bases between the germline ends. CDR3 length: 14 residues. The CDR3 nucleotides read TGCGCCAGCAGCTTAGGGGCGTTGAACACTGAAGCTTTCTTT. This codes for CASSLGALNTEAFF.

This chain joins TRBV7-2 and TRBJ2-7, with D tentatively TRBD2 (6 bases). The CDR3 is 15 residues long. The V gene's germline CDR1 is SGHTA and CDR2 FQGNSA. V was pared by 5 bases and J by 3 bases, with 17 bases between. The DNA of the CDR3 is TGTGCCAGCAGCCCAAACATGGACTATAACTACGAGCAGTACTTC. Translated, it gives CASSPNMDYNYEQYF.

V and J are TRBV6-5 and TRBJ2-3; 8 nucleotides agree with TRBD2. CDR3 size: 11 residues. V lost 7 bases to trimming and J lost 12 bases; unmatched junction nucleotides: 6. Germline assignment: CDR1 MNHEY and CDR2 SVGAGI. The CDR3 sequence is CASIGTRQQYF. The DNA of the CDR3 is TGTGCCAGCATCGGGACTAGGCAACAGTATTTT.

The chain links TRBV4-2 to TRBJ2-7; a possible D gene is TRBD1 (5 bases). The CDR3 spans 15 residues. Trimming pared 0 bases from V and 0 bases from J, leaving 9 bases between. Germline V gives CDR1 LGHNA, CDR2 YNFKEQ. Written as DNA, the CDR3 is TGTGCCAGCAGCCAAGATGAAGGGGCCTCCTACGAGCAGTACTTC. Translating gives CASSQDEGASYEQYF.

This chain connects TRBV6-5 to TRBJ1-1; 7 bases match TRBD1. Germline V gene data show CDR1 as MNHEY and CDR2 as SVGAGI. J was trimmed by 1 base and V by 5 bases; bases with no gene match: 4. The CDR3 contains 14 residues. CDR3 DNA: TGTGCCAGCAGTCGACAGGGCCCGAACACTGAAGCTTTCTTT. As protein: CASSRQGPNTEAFF.

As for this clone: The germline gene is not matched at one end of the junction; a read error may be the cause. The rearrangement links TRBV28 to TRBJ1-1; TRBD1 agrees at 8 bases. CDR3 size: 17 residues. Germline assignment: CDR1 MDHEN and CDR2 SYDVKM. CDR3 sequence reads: CARSSLDRALFKSEAFF. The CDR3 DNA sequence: TGTGCCAGGAGTTCATTGGACAGGGCTTTATTCAAGTCTGAAGCTTTCTTT.

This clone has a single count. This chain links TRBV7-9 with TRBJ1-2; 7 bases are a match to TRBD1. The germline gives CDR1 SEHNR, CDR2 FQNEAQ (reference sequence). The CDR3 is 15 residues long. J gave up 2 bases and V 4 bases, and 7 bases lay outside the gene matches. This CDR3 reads CASSSAQGLNYGYTF. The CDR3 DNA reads TGTGCCAGCAGCTCTGCACAGGGGCTGAACTATGGCTACACCTTC.

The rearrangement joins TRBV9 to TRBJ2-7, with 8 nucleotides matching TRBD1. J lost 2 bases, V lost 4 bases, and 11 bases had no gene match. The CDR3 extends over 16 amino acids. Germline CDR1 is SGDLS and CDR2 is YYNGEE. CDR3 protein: CASSPPGAGGPYEQYF. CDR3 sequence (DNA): TGTGCCAGCAGCCCCCCCGGGGCAGGGGGCCCCTACGAGCAGTACTTC.

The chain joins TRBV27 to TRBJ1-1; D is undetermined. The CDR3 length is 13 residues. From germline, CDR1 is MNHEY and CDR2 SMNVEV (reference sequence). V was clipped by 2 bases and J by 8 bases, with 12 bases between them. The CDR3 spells CASSLIGSPEAFF. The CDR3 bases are TGTGCCAGCAGTTTAATCGGGAGTCCGGAAGCTTTCTTT.

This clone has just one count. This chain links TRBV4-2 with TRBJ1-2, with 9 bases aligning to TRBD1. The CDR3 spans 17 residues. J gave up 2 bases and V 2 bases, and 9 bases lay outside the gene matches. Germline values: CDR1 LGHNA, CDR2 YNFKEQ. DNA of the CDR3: TGTGCCAGCAGCCAAAGGGGGAACAGGGGGCGCAACTATGGCTACACCTTC. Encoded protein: CASSQRGNRGRNYGYTF.

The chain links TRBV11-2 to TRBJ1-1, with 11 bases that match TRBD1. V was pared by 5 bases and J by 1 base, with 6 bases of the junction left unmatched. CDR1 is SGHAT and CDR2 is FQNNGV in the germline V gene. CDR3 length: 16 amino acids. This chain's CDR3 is CASSPGQGEWNTEAFF. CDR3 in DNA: TGTGCCAGCAGCCCGGGACAGGGGGAATGGAACACTGAAGCTTTCTTT.

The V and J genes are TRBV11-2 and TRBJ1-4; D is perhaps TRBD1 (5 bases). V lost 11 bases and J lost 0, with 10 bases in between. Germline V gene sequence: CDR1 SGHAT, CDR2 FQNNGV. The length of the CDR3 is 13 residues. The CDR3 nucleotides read TGTGCCGAGCGGGGGGCAACTAATGAAAAACTGTTTTTT. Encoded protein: CAERGATNEKLFF.

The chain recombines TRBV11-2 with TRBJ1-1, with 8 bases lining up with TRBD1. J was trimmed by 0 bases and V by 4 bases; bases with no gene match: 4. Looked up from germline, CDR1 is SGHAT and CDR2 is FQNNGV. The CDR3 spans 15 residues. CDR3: CASSSRDRLNTEAFF. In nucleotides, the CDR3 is TGTGCCAGCAGCTCCCGGGACAGGCTGAACACTGAAGCTTTCTTT.

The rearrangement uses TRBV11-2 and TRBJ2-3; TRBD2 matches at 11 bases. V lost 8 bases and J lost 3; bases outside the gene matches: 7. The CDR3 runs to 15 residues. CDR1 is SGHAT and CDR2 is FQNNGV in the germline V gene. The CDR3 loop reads CASGLAGGKTDTQYF. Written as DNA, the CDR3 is TGTGCCAGCGGTCTAGCGGGGGGTAAAACAGATACGCAGTATTTT.

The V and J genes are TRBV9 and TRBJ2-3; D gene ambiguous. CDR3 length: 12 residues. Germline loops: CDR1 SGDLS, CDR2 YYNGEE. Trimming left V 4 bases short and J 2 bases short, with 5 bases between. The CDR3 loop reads CASSPPTDTQYF. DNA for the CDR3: TGTGCCAGCAGCCCTCCCACAGATACGCAGTATTTT.

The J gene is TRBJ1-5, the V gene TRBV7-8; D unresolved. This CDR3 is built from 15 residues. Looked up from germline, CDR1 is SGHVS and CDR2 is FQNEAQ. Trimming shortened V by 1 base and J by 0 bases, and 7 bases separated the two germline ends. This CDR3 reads CASSLGASSNQPQHF. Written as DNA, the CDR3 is TGTGCCAGCAGCTTAGGGGCAAGTAGCAATCAGCCCCAGCATTTT.

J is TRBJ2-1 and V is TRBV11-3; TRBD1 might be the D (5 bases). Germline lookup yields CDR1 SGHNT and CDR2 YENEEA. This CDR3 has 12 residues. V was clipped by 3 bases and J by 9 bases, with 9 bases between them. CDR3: CASSLQGGEQFF. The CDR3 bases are TGTGCCAGCAGCTTGCAGGGTGGTGAGCAGTTCTTC. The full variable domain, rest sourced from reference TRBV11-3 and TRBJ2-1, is EAGVVQSPRYKIIEKKQPVAFWCNPISGHNTLYWYLQNLGQGPELLIRYENEEAVDDSQLPKDRFSAERLKGVDSTLKIQPAELGDSAVYLCASSLQGGEQFFGPGTRLTVL.

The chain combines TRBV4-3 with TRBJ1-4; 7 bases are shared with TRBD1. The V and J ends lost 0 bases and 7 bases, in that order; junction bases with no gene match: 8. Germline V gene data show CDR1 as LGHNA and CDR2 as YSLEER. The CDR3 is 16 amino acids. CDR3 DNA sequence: TGCGCCAGCAGCCAAGATCGAGGGGGCGAAGGTGAAAAACTGTTTTTT. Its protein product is CASSQDRGGEGEKLFF.

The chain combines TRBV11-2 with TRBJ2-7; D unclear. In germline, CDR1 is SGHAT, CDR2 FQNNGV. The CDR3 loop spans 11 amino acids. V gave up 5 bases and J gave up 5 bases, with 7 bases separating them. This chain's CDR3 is CASSRLNEQYF. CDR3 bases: TGTGCCAGCAGCCGACTTAACGAGCAGTACTTC. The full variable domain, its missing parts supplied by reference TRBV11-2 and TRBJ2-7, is EAGVAQSPRYKIIEKRQSVAFWCNPISGHATLYWYQQILGQGPKLLIQFQNNGVVDDSQLPKDRFSAERLKGVDSTLKIQPAKLEDSAVYLCASSRLNEQYFGPGTRLTVT.

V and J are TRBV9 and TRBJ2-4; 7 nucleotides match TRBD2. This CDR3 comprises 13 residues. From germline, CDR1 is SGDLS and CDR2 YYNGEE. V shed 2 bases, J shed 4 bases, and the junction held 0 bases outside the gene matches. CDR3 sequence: CASSVGGKNIQYF. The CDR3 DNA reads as TGTGCCAGCAGCGTGGGGGGGAAAAACATTCAGTACTTC.

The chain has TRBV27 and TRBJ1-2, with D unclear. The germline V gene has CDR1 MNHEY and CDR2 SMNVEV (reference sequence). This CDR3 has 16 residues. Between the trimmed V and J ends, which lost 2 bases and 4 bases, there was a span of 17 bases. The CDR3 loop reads CASSLMKDPRAYGYTF. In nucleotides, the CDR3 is TGTGCCAGCAGTTTAATGAAGGACCCGAGGGCCTATGGCTACACCTTC.

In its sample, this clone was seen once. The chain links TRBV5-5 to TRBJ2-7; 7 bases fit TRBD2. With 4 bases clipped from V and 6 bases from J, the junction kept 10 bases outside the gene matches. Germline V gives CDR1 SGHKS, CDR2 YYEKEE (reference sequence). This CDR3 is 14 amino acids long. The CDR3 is CASSRERDLREQYF. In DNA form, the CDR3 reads TGTGCCAGCAGCCGCGAGCGGGACCTCCGCGAGCAGTACTTC.

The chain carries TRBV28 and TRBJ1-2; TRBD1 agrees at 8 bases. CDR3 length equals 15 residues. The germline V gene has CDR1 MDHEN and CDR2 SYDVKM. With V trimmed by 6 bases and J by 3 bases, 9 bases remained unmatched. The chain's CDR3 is CASSQDRVTDYGYTF. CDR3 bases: TGTGCCAGCAGCCAGGACAGGGTAACGGACTATGGCTACACCTTC.

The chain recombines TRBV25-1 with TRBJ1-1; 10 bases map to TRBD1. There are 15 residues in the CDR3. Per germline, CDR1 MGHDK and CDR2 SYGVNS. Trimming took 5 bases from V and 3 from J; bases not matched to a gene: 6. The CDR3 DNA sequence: TGTGCCAGCAGTAACCGACAGGGGGCTGACACTGAAGCTTTCTTT. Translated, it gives CASSNRQGADTEAFF. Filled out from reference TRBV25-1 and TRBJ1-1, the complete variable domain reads EADIYQTPRYLVIGTGKKITLECSQTMGHDKMYWYQQDPGMELHLIHYSYGVNSTEKGDLSSESTVSRIRTEHFPLTLESARPSHTSQYLCASSNRQGADTEAFFGQGTRLTVV.

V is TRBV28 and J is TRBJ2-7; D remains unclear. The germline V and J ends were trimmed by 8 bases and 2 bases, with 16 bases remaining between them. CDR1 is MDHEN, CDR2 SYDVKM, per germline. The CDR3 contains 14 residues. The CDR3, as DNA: TGTGCCAGCGGTGAACTGGGCAGGACCTACGAGCAGTACTTC. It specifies CASGELGRTYEQYF.

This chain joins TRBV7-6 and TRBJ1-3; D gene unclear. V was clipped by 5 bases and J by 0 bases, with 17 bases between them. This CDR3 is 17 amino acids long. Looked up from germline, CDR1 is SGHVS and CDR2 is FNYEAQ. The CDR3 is CASSNLAGRVSGNTIYF. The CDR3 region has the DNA TGTGCCAGCAGCAACTTAGCCGGCCGGGTCTCTGGAAACACCATATATTTT.

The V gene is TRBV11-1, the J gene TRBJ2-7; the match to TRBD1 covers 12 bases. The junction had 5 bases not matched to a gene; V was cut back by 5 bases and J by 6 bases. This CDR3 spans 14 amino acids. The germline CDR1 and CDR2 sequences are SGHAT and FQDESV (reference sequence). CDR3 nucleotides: TGTGCCAGCAGCCCCCGGGACAGGGGGCGCGAGCAGTACTTC. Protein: CASSPRDRGREQYF.

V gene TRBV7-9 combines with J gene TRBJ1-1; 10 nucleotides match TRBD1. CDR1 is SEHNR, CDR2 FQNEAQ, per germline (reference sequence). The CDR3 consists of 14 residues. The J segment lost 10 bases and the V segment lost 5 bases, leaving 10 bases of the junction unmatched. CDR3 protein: CASSHGQGESGAFF. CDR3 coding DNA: TGTGCCAGCAGCCACGGACAGGGGGAATCAGGAGCTTTCTTT.